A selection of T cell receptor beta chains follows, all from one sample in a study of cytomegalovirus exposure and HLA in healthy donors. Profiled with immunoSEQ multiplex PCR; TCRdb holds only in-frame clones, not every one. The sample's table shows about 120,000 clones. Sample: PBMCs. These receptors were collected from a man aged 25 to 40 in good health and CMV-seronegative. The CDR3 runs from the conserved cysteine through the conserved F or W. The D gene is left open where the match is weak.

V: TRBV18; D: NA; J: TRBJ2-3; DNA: TGTGCCAGCTCACCATCGGATACGCAGTATTTT; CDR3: CASSPSDTQYF
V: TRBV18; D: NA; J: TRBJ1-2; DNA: TGTGCCAGCTCACCATTGAAGCGACCCGAAAATGGCTACACCTTC; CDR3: CASSPLKRPENGYTF
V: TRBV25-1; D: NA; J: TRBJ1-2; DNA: TGTGCCAGCAGTGAAAGGGGAGGCTATGGCTACACCTTC; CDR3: CASSERGGYGYTF
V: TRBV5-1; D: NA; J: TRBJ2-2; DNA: TGCGCCAGCAGCTTGGTGCTAGGGGGCACCGGGGAGCTGTTTTTT; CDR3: CASSLVLGGTGELFF
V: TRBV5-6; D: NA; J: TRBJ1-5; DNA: TGTGCCAGCAGTTTGGGGACATCCCCTTATAGCAATCAGCCCCAGCATTTT; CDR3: CASSLGTSPYSNQPQHF
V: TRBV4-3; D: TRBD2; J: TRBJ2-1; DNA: TGCGCCAGCAGCCAAGATCGGGAGGCGGGGACTAAATACAATGAGCAGTTCTTC; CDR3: CASSQDREAGTKYNEQFF
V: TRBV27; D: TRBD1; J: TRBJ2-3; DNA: TGTGCCAGCAGTTTATTAGGGACAGGGCAAAAAGATACGCAGTATTTT; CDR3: CASSLLGTGQKDTQYF
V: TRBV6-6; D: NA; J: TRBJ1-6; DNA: TGTGCCAGCAGTTACTCGGCGGCCTCCTATAATTCACCCCTCCACTTT; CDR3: CASSYSAASYNSPLHF
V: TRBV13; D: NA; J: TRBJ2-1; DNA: TGTGCCAGCAGCGCGAGGAACAGGTTCGAGCAGTTCTTC; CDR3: CASSARNRFEQFF
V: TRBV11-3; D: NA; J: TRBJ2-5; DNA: TGTGCCAGCAGCTTCCGGGGGACCCAGTACTTC; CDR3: CASSFRGTQYF
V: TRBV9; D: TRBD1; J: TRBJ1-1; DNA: TGTGCCAGCAGCGGCGGGACAGGGGGCGCAAAGGTTGCAGCTTTCTTT; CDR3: CASSGGTGGAKVAAFF
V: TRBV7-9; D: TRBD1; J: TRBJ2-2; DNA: TGTGCCAGCATCGACAGGGTAGCGACCGGGGAGCTGTTTTTT; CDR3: CASIDRVATGELFF
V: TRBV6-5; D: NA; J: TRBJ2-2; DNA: TGTGCCAGCACTAGCCCCCGCGGGAACACCGGGGAGCTGTTTTTT; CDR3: CASTSPRGNTGELFF
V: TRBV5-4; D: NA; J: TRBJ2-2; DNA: TGTGCCAGCAGCTTGGGCCAGGGAATCACCGGGGAGCTGTTTTTT; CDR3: CASSLGQGITGELFF
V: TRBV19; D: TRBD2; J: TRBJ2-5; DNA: TGTGCCAGTAGTATAACTCGGACTAGCGGGGGAGGGCAAGAGACCCAGTACTTC; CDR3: CASSITRTSGGGQETQYF
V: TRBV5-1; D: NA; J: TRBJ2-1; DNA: TGCGCCAGCAGCTTGGGTGAAGACAGTAATGAGCAGTTCTTC; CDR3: CASSLGEDSNEQFF
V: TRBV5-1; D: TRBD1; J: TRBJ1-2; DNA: TGCGCCAGCAGCTTAACCGGGACAGGGTATTATGGCTACACCTTC; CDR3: CASSLTGTGYYGYTF